This T cell receptor (beta chain) was sequenced in a study of T cell responses to AZD1222 COVID-19 vaccine. The protocol was immunoSEQ multiplex PCR, while the TCRdb copy is restricted to in-frame clones and leaves out a portion. The sample contains tens of thousands of clones, around 90% of which appear only once. The V gene lost 0 bases and the J gene lost 6 bases, with 9 bases spanning the gap. The germline CDR1 and CDR2 sequences are SGHAT and FQNNGV. The length of the CDR3 is 13 residues. This specimen consisted of peripheral blood, obtained on day 0 of MenACWY control vaccination. V gene TRBV11-2 combines with J gene TRBJ2-7, with D unclear. The clonotype originates from an adult in good health. CDR3 in DNA: TGTGCCAGCAGCTTAGATAGGGCCCGCGAGCAGTACTTC. Its translation: CASSLDRAREQYF.